The clone carrying this T cell receptor beta chain was counted a few times. The target antigen is unknown. The data stem from a study of T cell responses to AZD1222 COVID-19 vaccine. This CDR3 is built from 14 residues. Trimming left V 1 base short and J 5 bases short, with 11 bases between. Germline values: CDR1 SGHTA, CDR2 FQGNSA. This table comes from immunoSEQ multiplex PCR, and its TCRdb copy is limited to in-frame clones, with some not included. This table holds some 200,000 clones, 80% to 95% found once. Findings and limits, study-wide: Per reports, nearly half of all spike-specific TCRs target regions that are unmutated in variants. Donors skewed white British and female; clonal diversity was possibly underestimated.

This receptor was taken from an adult who received the AZD1222 COVID-19 vaccine. Sample: peripheral blood, taken 28 days after the second AZD1222 dose. The rearrangement uses TRBV7-2 and TRBJ1-2; possible D gene TRBD1, 5 bases. Written as DNA, the CDR3 is TGTGCCAGCAGCTTAGGGACGGAGGGGTATGGCTACACCTTC. This codes for CASSLGTEGYGYTF. The full variable domain, its missing parts supplied by reference TRBV7-2 and TRBJ1-2, is GAGVSQSPSNKVTEKGKDVELRCDPISGHTALYWYRQSLGQGLEFLIYFQGNSAPDKSGLPSDRFSAERTGGSVSTLTIQRTQQEDSAVYLCASSLGTEGYGYTFGSGTRLTVV.